A few counts support the clone carrying this T cell receptor beta chain. The sample comes from a study of neurological immune-mediated disorders. TCRdb re-called the 5' RACE reads with MiXCR, one entry per CDR3 protein. Here the sample spans more than 40,000 distinct CDR3 sequences, approximately 2.8% being singletons. The source is a woman aged 45-65 years with multiple sclerosis. The material sequenced was PBMCs.

CDR3 sequence reads: CASSLGGRGLPALDTQYF. The CDR3 coding sequence is TGTGCCAGCAGCTTAGGGGGGCGAGGTCTCCCCGCCTTAGATACGCAGTATTTT. This rearrangement joins TRBV11-2 to TRBJ2-3; a possible D gene is TRBD1 (6 bases). Germline V gene data show CDR1 as SGHAT and CDR2 as FQNNGV. Trimming cost V 1 base and J 5 bases, with 22 bases left between them. The CDR3 totals 18 residues.